The T cell receptor beta chain described here comes from a study of cytomegalovirus exposure and HLA in healthy donors. Study results and caveats: The study listed approximately 170 cytomegalovirus-associated TCR beta chains. Common viral pathogens (according to a later analysis) appeared linked to several of the most significant clusters. Whilst most TCR sequences proved rare, a subset of public TCRs occurred across many donors.

This CDR3 spans 13 amino acids. The ends were cut back, 4 bases at V and 6 bases at J, with 10 bases in the middle. CDR1 and CDR2 from the germline V gene are MNHEY and SVGAGI. PCR was performed using 60 Vbeta and 13 Jbeta primers. Profiling relied on immunoSEQ multiplex PCR, and the TCRdb table lists in-frame clones only, not all of them. This table has 250,000 or so clones, around 90% appearing once. The table lists this clone with a count of one. Its antigen is unidentified. Unrecorded immune exposures were likely, despite nominal health at sampling. The receptor was derived from a girl aged 2-10 years in good health and CMV-seronegative. The chain carries TRBV6-5 and TRBJ1-5; no firm D call. Input material: PBMCs. The CDR3 sequence is CASSLEGGQPQHF. DNA of the CDR3: TGTGCCAGCAGTTTGGAGGGCGGTCAGCCCCAGCATTTT.